The clone carrying this TCR beta chain was seen repeatedly, ten times or more. This entry is derived from a study of T-cell reconstitution after alpha-beta-depleted transplantation in children. V shed 0 bases and J 5 bases; nucleotides not matched to a gene: 0. Looked up from germline, CDR1 is MNHEY and CDR2 is SVGAGI. The CDR3 sequence is 16 residues long. As it was prepared, the TCRbeta library received unique molecular identifiers. One entry per CDR3 protein, called by TCRdb with MiXCR from the PCR reads. The sample holds nearly 20,000 distinct CDR3 sequences, approximately 13% seen once. This material consisted of PBMCs, mostly from graft donor cells, taken 60 days after TCRalphabeta/CD19-depleted stem cell transplant. The chain couples TRBV6-5 to TRBJ2-1; 14 positions agree with TRBD2. This sequence originates from a female patient aged 2 to 10 who had a stem cell transplant for congenital amegakaryocytic thrombocytopenia, so the T cells may come from the graft donor. The CDR3 loop reads CASSYSGLAGDNEQFF. The CDR3 nucleotides are TGTGCCAGCAGTTACTCGGGACTAGCGGGAGACAATGAGCAGTTCTTC.